This T cell receptor beta chain was sequenced during a study of graft-versus-host responses after intestinal transplantation. Study information: Multivisceral, liver-intestinal, or isolated intestinal grafts were transplanted into recipients. Induction using anti-thymocyte globulin, followed by tacrolimus and steroids for 3 to 4 years, was given to all recipients.

The CDR3 spans 13 residues. Germline V gene sequence: CDR1 WNHNN, CDR2 SYGVQD (reference sequence). The V gene end was trimmed by 3 bases and the J gene end by 11 bases; junction bases not matched to a gene: 9. Profiled with immunoSEQ multiplex PCR; TCRdb holds only in-frame clones, not every one. The repertoire holds around 45,000 clones, about 95% seen once, with 1.6% in the top ten. The study's findings and limits: GvH clones were found in recipient marrow; some appeared first in ileum or blood.

A note on this clone: Its antigen remains unidentified.

Sequences were derived from PBMCs, sampled around 330 days after intestinal transplant. V gene TRBV10-1 combines with J gene TRBJ2-5, with 7 bases matching TRBD2. The receptor was derived from a human patient who received an intestinal transplant, so some T cells may come from the graft donor. CDR3 protein: CASSDVGGSEQYF. The CDR3 DNA sequence: TGCGCCAGCAGTGATGTGGGCGGGAGTGAGCAGTACTTC.